This T cell receptor (beta chain) appears in the sequencing data of a study of control samples from healthy donors and cancer patients (dated by TCRdb to 2018 to 2021). Based on the germline V gene, the CDR1 and CDR2 sequences are LGHNA and YNFKEQ. V is cut back by 5 bases and J by 8 bases, with 12 bases in the junction unmatched. There are 16 amino acids in the CDR3, from cysteine to phenylalanine inclusive. The CDR3 DNA has 48 bases and is translated from base 1. With regard to this clone: The clone's antigen remains unknown. Per-nucleotide qualities are absent, and no much larger clonotype sits a single base away.

Library method: the immunoSEQ multiplex PCR assay. In TCRdb, the immuneACCESS table is reduced to in-frame sequences with V and J assigned. These tables do not hold every clone; where another copy was compared, an unresolved V gene accounts for under half, and the others remain unexplained. This sample is represented by some 120,000 clones; around nine tenths of them were singletons. The leading ten clones occupy over 6.5% of the sample. The TCR originated in a man aged 35 to 55 in good health. Sequences were obtained from blood. Recombination linked TRBV4-2 to TRBJ1-2; TRBD1 lines up with 12 middle nucleotides. The CDR3 loop reads CASSSQPGQGAGGYTF. The sequenced DNA: TGTGCCAGCAGCTCCCAACCGGGACAGGGGGCGGGGGGCTACACCTTC.